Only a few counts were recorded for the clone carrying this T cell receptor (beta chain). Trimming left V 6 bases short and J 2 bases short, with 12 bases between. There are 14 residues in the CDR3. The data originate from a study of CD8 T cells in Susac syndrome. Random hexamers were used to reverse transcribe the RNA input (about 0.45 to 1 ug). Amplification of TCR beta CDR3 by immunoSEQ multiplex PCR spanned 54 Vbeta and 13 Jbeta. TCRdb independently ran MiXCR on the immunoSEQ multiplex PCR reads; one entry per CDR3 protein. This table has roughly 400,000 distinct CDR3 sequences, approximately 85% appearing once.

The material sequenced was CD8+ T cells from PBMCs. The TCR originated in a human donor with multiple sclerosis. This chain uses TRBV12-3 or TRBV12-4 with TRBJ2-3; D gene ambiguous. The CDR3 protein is CASSLGPYTDTQYF. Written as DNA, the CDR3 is TGTGCCAGCAGCCTTGGGCCCTACACAGATACGCAGTATTTT.